Listed here are 13 T cell receptor beta chains from one sample, sequenced in a study of neurological immune-mediated disorders (dated by TCRdb to between 2018 and 2021). The protocol used for the library was 5' RACE. The run used an Illumina HiSeq 2500. TCRdb took the public reads, trimmed them with fastp at Q25, ran MiXCR for clone calling and kept in-frame beta chains. Records with the same CDR3 protein are collapsed into one entry carrying the most frequent genes and DNA. The sample includes tens of thousands of distinct CDR3 sequences, with over 4% observed a single time. The ten largest clones capture 23% of the sample. Sequencing was performed on PBMCs. These receptors were obtained from a man in his late teens or twenties in good health.

This clonotype showed up many times. The rearrangement links TRBV12-3 or TRBV12-4 to TRBJ2-7; unclear D gene. The CDR3 spans 15 residues. The V and J ends lost 4 bases and 2 bases respectively, with 15 bases between them. CDR3 sequence (DNA): TGTGCCAGCAGTTACTCTTCGGGTCTACCCTACGAGCAGTACTTC. Its translation is CASSYSSGLPYEQYF.

This clonotype was seen repeatedly, ten times or more. The V call is TRBV6-2 or TRBV6-3, the J call TRBJ1-3, with D hard to call. From germline, CDR1 is MNHEY and CDR2 SVGEGT. Between the trimmed V and J ends, which lost 6 bases and 8 bases, there was a span of 26 bases. The CDR3 is 17 residues long. This CDR3 is CASSYTHGQPMMDTIYF. Written as DNA, the CDR3 is TGTGCCAGCAGCTACACTCACGGGCAGCCAATGATGGACACCATATATTTT.

This clonotype has ten or more counts. The CDR3 DNA sequence: TGCGCCAGCAGCGCGCAGCACACTAATGAAAAACTGTTTTTT. This codes for CASSAQHTNEKLFF. The chain couples TRBV5-1 to TRBJ1-4; D is uncertain. From germline, CDR1 is SGHRS and CDR2 YFSETQ. The CDR3 length is 14 residues. Trimming took off 4 bases at V and 2 bases at J, with 9 bases between the two ends.

This clonotype appeared many times. V and J are TRBV20-1 and TRBJ2-2; 10 bases are a match to TRBD2. The trim removed 6 bases at V and 5 bases at J, leaving 12 bases unmatched. CDR1 and CDR2 from the germline V gene are DFQATT and SNEGSKA (reference sequence). The CDR3 consists of 16 residues. CDR3 DNA: TGCAGTGCCTCCCCCCCAGCGGGGGGGCAGACCGGGGAGCTGTTTTTT. Its translation is CSASPPAGGQTGELFF.

This chain links TRBV30 with TRBJ1-1; D might be TRBD1 (5 bases). CDR1 and CDR2 (germline): GTSNPN, SVGIG (reference sequence). This CDR3 has 13 amino acids. V shed 2 bases and J shed 5 bases, with 12 bases lying between them. This CDR3 is CAWSYLSGTEAFF. In DNA form, the CDR3 reads TGTGCCTGGAGTTACCTATCAGGGACTGAAGCTTTCTTT.

This clonotype was observed at least ten times. The chain combines TRBV20-1 with TRBJ2-3; 8 bases agree with TRBD2. Per the germline V gene, CDR1 is DFQATT and CDR2 is SNEGSKA (reference sequence). This CDR3 is 16 amino acids long. After removal of 3 bases from V and 3 bases from J, the junction contained 11 bases not matched to a gene. The CDR3: CSASPTRLATTDTQYF. The CDR3 bases are TGCAGTGCTAGCCCCACTCGACTAGCGACGACAGATACGCAGTATTTT.

This clonotype has ten or more counts. V usage is TRBV18 and J usage is TRBJ1-2; no clear D. The CDR3 is 14 amino acids. Germline CDR1 reads KGHSH; CDR2 reads LQKENI. Trimming removed 3 bases from V and 8 bases from J, with 16 bases in between. DNA of the CDR3: TGTGCCAGCTCACCTACGGAAGAGGGAAAGGGCTACACCTTC. This sequence encodes CASSPTEEGKGYTF.

This clonotype was seen ten or more times. The V and J genes are TRBV5-5 and TRBJ1-1, with a tentative D call TRBD1 (5 bases). V was shortened by 4 bases and J by 1 base, with 14 bases between the two germline ends. Germline lookup yields CDR1 SGHKS and CDR2 YYEKEE (reference sequence). The CDR3 spans 15 residues. This chain's CDR3 is CASSLGTVRNTEAFF. CDR3 coding DNA: TGTGCCAGCAGCCTTGGGACGGTTCGGAACACTGAAGCTTTCTTT.

Only a few counts were recorded for this clonotype. This chain links TRBV20-1 with TRBJ2-5; 10 bases agree with TRBD2. The CDR3 sequence is 15 residues long. The ends lost 5 bases at V and 2 bases at J; junction bases unmatched: 8. Per germline, CDR1 DFQATT and CDR2 SNEGSKA (reference sequence). CDR3 sequence: CSARTSGQGQETQYF. The CDR3 DNA follows: TGCAGTGCTCGGACTAGCGGACAAGGGCAAGAGACCCAGTACTTC.

This clonotype was counted many times. The CDR3 coding sequence is TGTGCCAGCAGTTTCTTGGGGACCGCTTATAATTCACCCCTCCACTTT. Translating gives CASSFLGTAYNSPLHF. The gene calls are TRBV27 and TRBJ1-6; D is perhaps TRBD1 (5 bases). V dropped 3 bases and J dropped 4 bases, with 13 bases sitting between them. Germline V CDR1 and CDR2: MNHEY, SMNVEV (reference sequence). The CDR3 is made up of 16 amino acids.

Ten or more counts support this clonotype. The chain has TRBV6-1 and TRBJ2-4, with no clear D. CDR1 MNHNS and CDR2 SASEGT come from the germline V gene. The CDR3 loop spans 15 amino acids. The V end lost 5 bases, the J end lost 5 bases, and 16 bases lay between the germline ends. In DNA, the CDR3 is TGTGCCAGCAGTATAAACTACAGTAGGCAAAACATTCAGTACTTC. It yields the protein CASSINYSRQNIQYF.

Ten or more counts support this clonotype. V and J are TRBV6-5 and TRBJ1-2, with a weak D call TRBD1 (6 bases). Germline assignment: CDR1 MNHEY and CDR2 SVGAGI. This CDR3 is built from 15 residues. Trimming pared 0 bases from V and 5 bases from J, leaving 13 bases between. The CDR3 region has the DNA TGTGCCAGCAGTTACTCGCAGCCCCAGGGGTATGGCTACACCTTC. Its protein product is CASSYSQPQGYGYTF.

This clonotype has a count of ten or more. An end of the junction differs from the germline gene, which may be a read error. The gene calls are TRBV20-1 and TRBJ2-7; tentatively, D is TRBD2 (6 bases). The CDR3 is made up of 13 amino acids. CDR1 DFQATT and CDR2 SNEGSKA come from the germline V gene (reference sequence). Here the CDR3 reads CSARPGLPYAQYF. The CDR3 DNA sequence: TGCAGTGCTAGGCCGGGACTGCCTTACGCGCAGTACTTC.